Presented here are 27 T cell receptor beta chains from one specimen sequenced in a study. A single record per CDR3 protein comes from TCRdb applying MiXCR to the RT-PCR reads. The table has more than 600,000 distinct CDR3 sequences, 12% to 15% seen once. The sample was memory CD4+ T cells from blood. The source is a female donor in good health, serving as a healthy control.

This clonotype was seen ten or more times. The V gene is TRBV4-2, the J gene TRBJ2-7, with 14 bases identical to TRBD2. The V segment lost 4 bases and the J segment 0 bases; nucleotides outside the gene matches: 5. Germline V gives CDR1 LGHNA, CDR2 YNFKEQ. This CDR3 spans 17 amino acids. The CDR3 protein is CASSPLGTSGSSYEQYF. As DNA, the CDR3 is TGTGCCAGCAGCCCCCTCGGGACTAGCGGGAGCTCCTACGAGCAGTACTTC.

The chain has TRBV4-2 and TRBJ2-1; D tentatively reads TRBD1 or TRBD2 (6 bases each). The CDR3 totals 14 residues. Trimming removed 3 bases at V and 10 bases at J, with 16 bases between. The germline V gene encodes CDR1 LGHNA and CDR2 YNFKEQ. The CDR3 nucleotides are TGTGCCAGCAGCCACCGAGGAGGGGGGATGGAGCAGTTCTTC. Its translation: CASSHRGGGMEQFF.

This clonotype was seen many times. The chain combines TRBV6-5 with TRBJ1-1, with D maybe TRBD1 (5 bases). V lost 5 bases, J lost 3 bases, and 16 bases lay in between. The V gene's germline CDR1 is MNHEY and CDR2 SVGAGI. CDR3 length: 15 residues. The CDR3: CASSRLGGTYTEAFF. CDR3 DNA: TGTGCCAGCAGTCGGTTGGGCGGGACCTACACTGAAGCTTTCTTT.

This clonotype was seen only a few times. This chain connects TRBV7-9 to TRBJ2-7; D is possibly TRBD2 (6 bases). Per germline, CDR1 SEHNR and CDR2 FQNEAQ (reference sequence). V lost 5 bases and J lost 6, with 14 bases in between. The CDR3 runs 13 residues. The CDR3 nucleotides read TGTGCCAGCAGCGCAGAAAGCGGGTCCGAGCAGTACTTC. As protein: CASSAESGSEQYF.

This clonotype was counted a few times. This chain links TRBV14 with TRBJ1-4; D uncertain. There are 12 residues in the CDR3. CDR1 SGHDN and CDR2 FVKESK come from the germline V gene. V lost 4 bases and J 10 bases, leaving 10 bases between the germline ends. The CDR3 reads CASSPPVGKLFF. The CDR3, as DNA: TGTGCCAGCAGCCCCCCCGTTGGAAAACTGTTTTTT.

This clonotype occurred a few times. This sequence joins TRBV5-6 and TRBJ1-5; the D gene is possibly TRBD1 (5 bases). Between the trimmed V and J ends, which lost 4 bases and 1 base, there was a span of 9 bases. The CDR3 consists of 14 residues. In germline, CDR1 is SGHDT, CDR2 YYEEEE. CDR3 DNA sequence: TGTGCCAGCAGCGGGGCCTTCAGCAATCAGCCCCAGCATTTT. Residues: CASSGAFSNQPQHF.

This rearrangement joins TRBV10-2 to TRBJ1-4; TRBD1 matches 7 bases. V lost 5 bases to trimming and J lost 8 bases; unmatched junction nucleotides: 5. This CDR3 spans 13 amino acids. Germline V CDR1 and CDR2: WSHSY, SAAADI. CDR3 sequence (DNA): TGCGCCAGCAGTCGACAGGGTGACGAAAAACTGTTTTTT. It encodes CASSRQGDEKLFF.

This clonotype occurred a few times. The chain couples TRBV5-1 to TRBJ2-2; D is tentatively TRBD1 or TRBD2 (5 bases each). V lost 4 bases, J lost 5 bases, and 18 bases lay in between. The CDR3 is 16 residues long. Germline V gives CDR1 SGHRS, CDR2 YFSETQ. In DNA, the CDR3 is TGCGCCAGCAGCCCTGCAGCGACAGAGGGAACCGGGGAGCTGTTTTTT. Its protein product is CASSPAATEGTGELFF.

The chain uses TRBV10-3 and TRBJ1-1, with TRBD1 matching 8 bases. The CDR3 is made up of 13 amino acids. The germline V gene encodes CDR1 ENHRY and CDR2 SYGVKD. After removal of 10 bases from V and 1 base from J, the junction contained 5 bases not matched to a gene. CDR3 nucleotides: TGTGCCACCACCGGGACAGGGAACACTGAAGCTTTCTTT. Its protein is CATTGTGNTEAFF.

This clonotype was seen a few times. The CDR3, as DNA: TGCAGTGCTAGGAGGTTCGGGACTAGCGGGGGGAGAGATACGCAGTATTTT. It translates to CSARRFGTSGGRDTQYF. The chain joins TRBV20-1 to TRBJ2-3; 15 positions agree with TRBD2. The germline gives CDR1 DFQATT, CDR2 SNEGSKA (reference sequence). V lost 3 bases and J lost 5; bases outside the gene matches: 9. The CDR3 loop spans 17 amino acids.

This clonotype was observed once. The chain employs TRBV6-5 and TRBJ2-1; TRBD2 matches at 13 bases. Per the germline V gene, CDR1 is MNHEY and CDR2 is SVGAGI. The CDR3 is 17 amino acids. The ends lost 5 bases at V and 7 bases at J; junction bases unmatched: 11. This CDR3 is CASSPFPTSGRANEQFF. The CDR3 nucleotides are TGTGCCAGCAGTCCGTTCCCCACTAGCGGGAGGGCGAATGAGCAGTTCTTC.

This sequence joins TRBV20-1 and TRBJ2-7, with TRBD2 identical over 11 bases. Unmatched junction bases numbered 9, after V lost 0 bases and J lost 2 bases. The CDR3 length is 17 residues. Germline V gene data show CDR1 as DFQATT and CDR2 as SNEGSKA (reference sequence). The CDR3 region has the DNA TGCAGTGCTAGAGATTGGGACACTAGCGGGAGTGCCTACGAGCAGTACTTC. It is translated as CSARDWDTSGSAYEQYF.

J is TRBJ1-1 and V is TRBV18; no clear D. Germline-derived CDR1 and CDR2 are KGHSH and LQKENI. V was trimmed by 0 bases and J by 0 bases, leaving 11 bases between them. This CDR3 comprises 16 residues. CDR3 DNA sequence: TGTGCCAGCTCACCACCATCGGTGCGCATGAACACTGAAGCTTTCTTT. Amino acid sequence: CASSPPSVRMNTEAFF.

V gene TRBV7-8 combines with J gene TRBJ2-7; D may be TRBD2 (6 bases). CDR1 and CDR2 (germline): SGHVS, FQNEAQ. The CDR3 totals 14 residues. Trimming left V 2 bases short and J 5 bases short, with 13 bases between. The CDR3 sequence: CASSLYGGGHEQYF. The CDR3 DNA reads TGTGCCAGCAGCTTATATGGGGGAGGTCACGAGCAGTACTTC.

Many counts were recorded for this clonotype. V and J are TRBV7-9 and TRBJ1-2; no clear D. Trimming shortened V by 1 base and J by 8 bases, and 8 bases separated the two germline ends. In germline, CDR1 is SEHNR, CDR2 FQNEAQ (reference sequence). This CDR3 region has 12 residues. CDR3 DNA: TGTGCCAGCAGCTTAGGGCCCGGAGGCTACACCTTC. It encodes CASSLGPGGYTF.

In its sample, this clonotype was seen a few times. DNA for the CDR3: TGTGCCATCAGCCTACAGGGGGCAAGGACTGAAGCTTTCTTT. This translates into CAISLQGARTEAFF. The gene calls are TRBV10-3 and TRBJ1-1, with 9 bases matching TRBD1. V lost 6 bases, J lost 5 bases, and 7 bases stayed unmatched. This CDR3 spans 14 amino acids. The germline V gene encodes CDR1 ENHRY and CDR2 SYGVKD.

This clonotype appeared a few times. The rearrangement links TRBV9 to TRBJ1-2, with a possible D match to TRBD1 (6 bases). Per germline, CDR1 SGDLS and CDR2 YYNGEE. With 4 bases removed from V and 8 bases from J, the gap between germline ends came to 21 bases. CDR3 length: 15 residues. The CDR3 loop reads CASSPQVRDTRGYTF. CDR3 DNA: TGTGCCAGCAGCCCACAAGTGAGGGACACGCGGGGCTACACCTTC.

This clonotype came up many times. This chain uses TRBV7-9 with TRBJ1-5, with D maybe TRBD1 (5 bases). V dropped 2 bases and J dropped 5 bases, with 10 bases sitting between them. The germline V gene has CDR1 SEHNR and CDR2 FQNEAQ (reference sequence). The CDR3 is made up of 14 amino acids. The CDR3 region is CASSLSGEDQPQHF. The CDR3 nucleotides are TGTGCCAGCAGCTTATCGGGGGAGGATCAGCCCCAGCATTTT. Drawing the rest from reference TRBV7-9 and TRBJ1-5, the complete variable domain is DTGVSQNPRHKITKRGQNVTFRCDPISEHNRLYWYRQTLGQGPEFLTYFQNEAQLEKSRLLSDRFSAERPKGSFSTLEIQRTEQGDSAMYLCASSLSGEDQPQHFGDGTRLSIL.

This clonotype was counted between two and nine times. CDR3 DNA: TGCAGTGCTGAGGAAGGGCCCAGGGATACGCAGTATTTT. This gives the protein CSAEEGPRDTQYF. The V and J genes are TRBV20-1 and TRBJ2-3; D unresolved. This CDR3 has 13 amino acids. Germline-derived CDR1 and CDR2 are DFQATT and SNEGSKA (reference sequence). Trimming took 5 bases from V and 6 from J, leaving 15 bases between them.

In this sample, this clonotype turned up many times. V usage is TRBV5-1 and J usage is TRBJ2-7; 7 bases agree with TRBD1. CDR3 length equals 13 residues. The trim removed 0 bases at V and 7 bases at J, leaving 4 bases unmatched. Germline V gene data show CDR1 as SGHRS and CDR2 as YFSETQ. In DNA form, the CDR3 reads TGCGCCAGCAGCTTGGGATCAGGGGGTGAGCAGTACTTC. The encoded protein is CASSLGSGGEQYF. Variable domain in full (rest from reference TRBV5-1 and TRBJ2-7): KAGVTQTPRYLIKTRGQQVTLSCSPISGHRSVSWYQQTPGQGLQFLFEYFSETQRNKGNFPGRFSGRQFSNSRSEMNVSTLELGDSALYLCASSLGSGGEQYFGPGTRLTVT.

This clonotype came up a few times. CDR3 sequence: CASRVMGPGWGNQPQHF. In nucleotides, the CDR3 is TGTGCCAGCAGGGTGATGGGGCCCGGCTGGGGAAATCAGCCCCAGCATTTT. The chain uses TRBV28 and TRBJ1-5; D perhaps matches TRBD1 (5 bases). The germline V and J ends were trimmed by 6 bases and 4 bases, with 22 bases remaining between them. Germline values: CDR1 MDHEN, CDR2 SYDVKM. The CDR3 has 17 amino acids.

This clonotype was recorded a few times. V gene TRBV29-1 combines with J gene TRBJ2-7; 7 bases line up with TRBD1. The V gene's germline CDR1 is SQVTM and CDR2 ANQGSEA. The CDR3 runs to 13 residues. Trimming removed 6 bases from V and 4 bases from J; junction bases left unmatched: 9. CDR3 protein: CSVETGSVYEQYF. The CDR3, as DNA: TGCAGCGTGGAGACAGGGAGCGTATACGAGCAGTACTTC.

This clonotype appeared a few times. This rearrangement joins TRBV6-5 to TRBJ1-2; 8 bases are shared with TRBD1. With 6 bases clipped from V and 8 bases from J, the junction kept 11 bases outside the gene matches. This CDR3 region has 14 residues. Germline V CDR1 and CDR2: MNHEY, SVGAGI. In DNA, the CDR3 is TGTGCCAGCAGCCGCACCCGAGGACAGGGCGGCTACACCTTC. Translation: CASSRTRGQGGYTF.

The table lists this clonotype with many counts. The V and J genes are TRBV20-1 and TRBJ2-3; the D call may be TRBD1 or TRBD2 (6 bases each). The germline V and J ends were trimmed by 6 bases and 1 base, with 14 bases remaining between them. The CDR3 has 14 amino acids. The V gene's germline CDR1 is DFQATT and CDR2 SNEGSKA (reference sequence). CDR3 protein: CSARDRRGTDTQYF. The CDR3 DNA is TGCAGTGCCCGTGACAGGAGGGGCACAGATACGCAGTATTTT.

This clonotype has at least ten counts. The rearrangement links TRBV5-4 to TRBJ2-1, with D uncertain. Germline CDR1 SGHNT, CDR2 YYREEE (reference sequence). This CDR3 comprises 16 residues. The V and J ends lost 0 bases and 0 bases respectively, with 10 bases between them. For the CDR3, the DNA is TGTGCCAGCAGCTTGGAGACTGTCCTCTCCTACAATGAGCAGTTCTTC. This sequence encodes CASSLETVLSYNEQFF.

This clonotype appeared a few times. CDR3 nucleotide sequence: TGTGCCAGCAGCAAAGGGGGTGGGGATCAGCCCCAGCATTTT. Translation gives CASSKGGGDQPQHF. This chain uses TRBV12-3 or TRBV12-4 with TRBJ1-5; D might be TRBD1 (6 bases). Trimming left V 6 bases short and J 5 bases short, with 14 bases between. The CDR3 runs to 14 residues.

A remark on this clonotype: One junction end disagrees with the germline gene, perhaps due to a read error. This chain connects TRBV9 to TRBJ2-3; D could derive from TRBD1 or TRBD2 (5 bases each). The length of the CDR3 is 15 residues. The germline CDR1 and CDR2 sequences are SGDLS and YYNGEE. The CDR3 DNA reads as TGTGCCACCAGCGTAGTAGGGGACGGCACAGAAACGCAGTATTTT. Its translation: CATSVVGDGTETQYF.